Each of the 17 T cell receptor beta chains below was sequenced from the same sample in a study of OX40 agonist ivuxolimab in advanced cancers. TCRdb keeps only in-frame clones here, not all; method: immunoSEQ multiplex PCR. The sample has roughly 76,000 clones, around nine tenths seen once. The sequencing here drew on CD4+ or CD8+ T cells sorted from blood, taken in a trial of the OX40 agonist ivuxolimab. The receptor set was obtained from an adult with an advanced solid tumor such as melanoma, head and neck, liver or kidney cancer.

This clone came up once. V gene TRBV19 combines with J gene TRBJ2-1; 8 nucleotides line up with TRBD1. Losses at the gene ends were 2 bases for V and 4 bases for J; bases not matched to a gene: 7. The CDR3 contains 16 residues. Germline V lookup: CDR1 LNHDA, CDR2 SQIVND (reference sequence). The CDR3 region is CASSIQGQGTYNEQFF. DNA for the CDR3: TGTGCCAGTAGTATACAAGGACAGGGCACGTACAATGAGCAGTTCTTC.

CDR3 sequence (DNA): TGTGCCATCAGTGATGGAACAATCGGGTACAATGAGCAGTTCTTC. Its protein is CAISDGTIGYNEQFF. V usage is TRBV10-3 and J usage is TRBJ2-1; D remains ambiguous. Trimming removed 3 bases at V and 4 bases at J, with 13 bases between. CDR1 and CDR2 (germline): ENHRY, SYGVKD. CDR3 length equals 15 residues.

This clone showed up just a few times. The CDR3 spells CASSLTGQANQPQHF. In nucleotides, the CDR3 is TGCGCCAGCAGCTTGACCGGACAGGCCAATCAGCCCCAGCATTTT. This chain uses TRBV5-1 with TRBJ1-5; 7 nucleotides line up with TRBD1. The CDR3 runs to 15 residues. Germline V gene data show CDR1 as SGHRS and CDR2 as YFSETQ. With V trimmed by 1 base and J by 3 bases, 4 bases remained unmatched.

CDR3 bases: TGCAGCTCCCTCCGGGGGGTTGGGAATGCTGAAGCTTTCTTT. Translated: CSSLRGVGNAEAFF. The chain couples TRBV29-1 to TRBJ1-1, with D maybe TRBD1 (5 bases). The germline V gene encodes CDR1 SQVTM and CDR2 ANQGSEA. CDR3 length: 14 amino acids. Trimming took off 8 bases at V and 6 bases at J, with 22 bases between the two ends.

The chain combines TRBV7-9 with TRBJ2-7; D remains unclear. The ends were cut back, 1 base at V and 5 bases at J, with 9 bases in the middle. CDR1 and CDR2 from the germline V gene are SEHNR and FQNEAQ (reference sequence). This CDR3 is built from 13 residues. CDR3 in amino acids: CASSLVGNHEQYF. The DNA of the CDR3 is TGTGCCAGCAGCTTAGTAGGGAACCACGAGCAGTACTTC.

V gene TRBV5-1 combines with J gene TRBJ2-7, with D possibly TRBD1 on 6 matching bases. V lost 0 bases to trimming and J lost 7 bases, with 14 bases between them. This CDR3 has 14 amino acids. Germline CDR1 is SGHRS and CDR2 is YFSETQ. CDR3 loop: CASSLGRGLGEQYF. The CDR3, as DNA: TGCGCCAGCAGCTTGGGCAGGGGTTTAGGAGAGCAGTACTTC. Complete variable domain (other parts from reference TRBV5-1 and TRBJ2-7): KAGVTQTPRYLIKTRGQQVTLSCSPISGHRSVSWYQQTPGQGLQFLFEYFSETQRNKGNFPGRFSGRQFSNSRSEMNVSTLELGDSALYLCASSLGRGLGEQYFGPGTRLTVT.

This clone was detected a few times. The chain recombines TRBV5-4 with TRBJ2-2; D unresolved. This CDR3 comprises 14 residues. CDR1 and CDR2 from the germline V gene are SGHNT and YYREEE (reference sequence). The germline V and J ends were trimmed by 0 bases and 5 bases, with 8 bases remaining between them. CDR3 nucleotide sequence: TGTGCCAGCAGCTTGGCTCGATCGACCGGGGAGCTGTTTTTT. The encoded protein is CASSLARSTGELFF.

This rearrangement joins TRBV5-4 to TRBJ1-6; 7 positions agree with TRBD1. The germline gives CDR1 SGHNT, CDR2 YYREEE (reference sequence). With 0 bases clipped from V and 11 bases from J, the junction kept 8 bases outside the gene matches. The CDR3 is made up of 15 amino acids. The CDR3 DNA follows: TGTGCCAGCAGCTTGGCGGTAGGGACAGAGGCACCCCTCCACTTT. Translated: CASSLAVGTEAPLHF.

The V call is TRBV5-1, the J call TRBJ1-1, with no clear D. Per the germline V gene, CDR1 is SGHRS and CDR2 is YFSETQ. There are 17 residues in the CDR3. The V end was cut by 3 bases, the J end by 1 base, with 19 bases between. CDR3 protein: CASSWKLAEGRNTEAFF. The CDR3 nucleotides are TGCGCCAGCAGCTGGAAGCTGGCAGAGGGAAGGAACACTGAAGCTTTCTTT.

CDR3 residues: CASSFGTGNYGYTF. The CDR3 coding sequence is TGTGCCAGCAGCTTCGGGACAGGGAACTATGGCTACACCTTC. This chain connects TRBV13 to TRBJ1-2; 9 bases agree with TRBD1. The germline gives CDR1 PRHDT, CDR2 FYEKMQ (reference sequence). The ends lost 3 bases at V and 2 bases at J; junction bases unmatched: 1. This CDR3 contains 14 residues.

This chain links TRBV5-1 with TRBJ2-1, with D perhaps being TRBD1 or TRBD2 (6 bases each). CDR3 length equals 13 residues. Germline CDR1 SGHRS, CDR2 YFSETQ. Trimming left V 4 bases short and J 6 bases short, with 11 bases between. The CDR3 region has the DNA TGCGCCAGCAGCCCGGAGGGGGTCAATGAGCAGTTCTTC. It specifies CASSPEGVNEQFF. The full variable domain, its missing parts supplied by reference TRBV5-1 and TRBJ2-1, is KAGVTQTPRYLIKTRGQQVTLSCSPISGHRSVSWYQQTPGQGLQFLFEYFSETQRNKGNFPGRFSGRQFSNSRSEMNVSTLELGDSALYLCASSPEGVNEQFFGPGTRLTVL.

Of note for this clone: Other DNA sequences in the same sample also yield this CDR3. This chain uses TRBV9 with TRBJ2-7, with D uncertain. Trimming removed 0 bases from V and 0 bases from J, with 4 bases in between. Germline V lookup: CDR1 SGDLS, CDR2 YYNGEE. The CDR3 consists of 13 residues. For the CDR3, the DNA is TGTGCCAGCAGCGTAGGGGCCTCCTACGAGCAGTACTTC. This encodes CASSVGASYEQYF.

This chain connects TRBV29-1 to TRBJ2-7, with D possibly being TRBD1 (7 bases). Germline V lookup: CDR1 SQVTM, CDR2 ANQGSEA. This CDR3 is built from 14 residues. Trimming took 4 bases from V and 2 from J, leaving 15 bases between them. CDR3 residues: CSVVGQGGPYEQYF. The DNA of the CDR3 is TGCAGCGTTGTCGGTCAGGGGGGCCCCTACGAGCAGTACTTC.

CDR3 region: CASSRDRSGEQYF. The CDR3 coding sequence is TGTGCCAGCAGCCGAGACAGGTCGGGCGAGCAGTACTTC. The chain is built from TRBV5-4 and TRBJ2-7; the D gene is possibly TRBD1 (6 bases). Trimming cost V 4 bases and J 6 bases, with 14 bases left between them. This CDR3 comprises 13 residues. Per germline, CDR1 SGHNT and CDR2 YYREEE (reference sequence). The full variable domain, its missing parts supplied by reference TRBV5-4 and TRBJ2-7, is ETGVTQSPTHLIKTRGQQVTLRCSSQSGHNTVSWYQQALGQGPQFIFQYYREEENGRGNFPPRFSGLQFPNYSSELNVNALELDDSALYLCASSRDRSGEQYFGPGTRLTVT.

The chain has TRBV7-6 and TRBJ2-7; D remains ambiguous. V was pared by 0 bases and J by 0 bases, with 9 bases between. Germline CDR1 is SGHVS and CDR2 is FNYEAQ. The CDR3 sequence is 15 residues long. The CDR3 DNA reads as TGTGCCAGCAGCTTAGCCCCGGAGAGCTCCTACGAGCAGTACTTC. Translation: CASSLAPESSYEQYF.

This clone was observed a handful of times. The rearrangement joins TRBV12-5 to TRBJ1-4; D not certain. The CDR3 extends over 16 amino acids. Trimming removed 0 bases at V and 0 bases at J, with 8 bases between. Germline CDR1 and CDR2: LGHNT and FRNRAP. The DNA for the CDR3 is TGTGCTAGTGGTTTGGTACGTGGGCCAACTAATGAAAAACTGTTTTTT. As protein: CASGLVRGPTNEKLFF.

This rearrangement joins TRBV6-5 to TRBJ2-7, with 9 positions matching TRBD2. The CDR3 has 16 residues. Germline loops: CDR1 MNHEY, CDR2 SVGAGI. The V and J ends lost 4 bases and 5 bases, in that order; junction bases with no gene match: 12. The chain's CDR3 is CASSFIYPGTSNEQYF. CDR3 sequence (DNA): TGTGCCAGCAGTTTCATTTACCCCGGGACTAGCAACGAGCAGTACTTC.